This T cell receptor beta chain was sequenced for a study of cytomegalovirus exposure and HLA in healthy donors. With 60 Vbeta and 13 Jbeta primers, the PCR was carried out. Assay: immunoSEQ multiplex PCR; the TCRdb copy retains only in-frame clones and omits some. The profile shows roughly 190,000 clones, over 80% of them singletons. Sequencing used PBMCs. This TCR came from a woman aged 45-59 years in good health and CMV-seropositive.

CDR3 sequence reads: CAWSVMSSSRGYHEQYF. Here the CDR3 DNA reads TGTGCCTGGAGTGTAATGTCCTCCTCCCGGGGGTACCACGAGCAGTACTTC. V usage is TRBV30 and J usage is TRBJ2-7; D might be TRBD2 (6 bases). Trimming removed 0 bases from V and 5 bases from J, with 23 bases in between. Looked up from germline, CDR1 is GTSNPN and CDR2 is SVGIG (reference sequence). CDR3 size: 17 residues.